A selection of T cell receptor beta chains follows, all from one sample in a study of shared clonotypes between healthy human individuals. The repertoire was sequenced with immunoSEQ multiplex PCR; TCRdb's copy has only in-frame clones and lacks some. The sample contains about 2.4 million clones, 93% of which appear only once. Sequenced: naive CD4+ T cells from PBMCs. The receptors shown here come from a man aged 18-30 years in good health. Some clones in this sample may be carry-over from other donors' samples. CDR3s include the opening cysteine and the closing phenylalanine or tryptophan. For some rows the clone size is stated as once, few or many, or as a class when expanded; others skip it.

TRBV9	-	TRBJ2-1	CASSVGGTSGNNEQFF
TRBV10-3	-	TRBJ1-2	CAITPGQRANYGYTF
TRBV12-5	-	TRBJ2-5	CASEGGAEPGTQYF
TRBV6-5	-	TRBJ1-1	CASSSPGGLNTEAFF
TRBV28	-	TRBJ1-2	CASSLRGRGRAANYGYTF
TRBV11-3	-	TRBJ2-1	CASSGTGTNRYNEQFF
TRBV7-2	-	TRBJ2-1	CASSLFSSEQFF
TRBV19	once	TRBJ1-2	CASRRTGGVYGYTF
TRBV6-1	-	TRBJ2-3	CASSEARDRPWGSTDTQYF
TRBV18	-	TRBJ2-7	CASSRTAGSDDEQYF
TRBV5-1	-	TRBJ2-3	CASSRTGTYTDTQYF
TRBV6-5	few	TRBJ1-5	CASSYARGSNQPQHF
TRBV20-1	-	TRBJ2-7	CSASPHEQYF
TRBV2	-	TRBJ1-6	CASRAGTTGNSPLHF
TRBV7-2	-	TRBJ2-1	CASSLGGGRAYNEQFF
TRBV12-1	-	TRBJ2-3	CASSTRTKGGTDTQYF
TRBV5-4	once	TRBJ1-3	CASSQDRGLGNTIYF
TRBV28	-	TRBJ1-2	CASSVDGDYGYTF
TRBV7-3	-	TRBJ1-4	CASSLTGRTDKGEKLFF
TRBV2	-	TRBJ1-1	CASSGKQGATMNTEAFF